These 15 T cell receptor beta chains were sequenced from one sample in a study of OX40 agonist ivuxolimab in advanced cancers. Method: immunoSEQ multiplex PCR; TCRdb's copy keeps in-frame clones and lacks some. Of tens of thousands of clones listed, roughly nine tenths were seen once; the top ten hold around 1.7%. The input for sequencing was CD4+ or CD8+ T cells sorted from blood, taken in a trial of the OX40 agonist ivuxolimab. These receptors were collected from an adult with an advanced solid tumor such as melanoma, head and neck, liver or kidney cancer.

The CDR3 spells CASSLSGGAGEQYF. CDR3 nucleotide sequence: TGTGCCAGCAGCCTCAGCGGGGGGGCGGGCGAGCAGTACTTC. The chain has TRBV7-2 and TRBJ2-7, with TRBD2 matching 10 bases. The CDR3 spans 14 residues. The V and J ends lost 5 bases and 6 bases, in that order; junction bases with no gene match: 7. Per the germline V gene, CDR1 is SGHTA and CDR2 is FQGNSA.

The CDR3 reads CASSPSTGLQGYTF. In nucleotides, the CDR3 is TGTGCCAGCAGTCCATCGACAGGGTTGCAGGGCTACACCTTC. The rearrangement joins TRBV6-5 to TRBJ1-2; 7 bases are a match to TRBD1. The CDR3 is 14 amino acids. The trim removed 5 bases at V and 8 bases at J, leaving 11 bases unmatched. Per the germline V gene, CDR1 is MNHEY and CDR2 is SVGAGI.

This chain links TRBV2 with TRBJ1-1; the D gene is possibly TRBD1 (5 bases). This CDR3 comprises 14 residues. CDR1 and CDR2 (germline): SNHLY, FYNNEI. The V end was cut by 5 bases, the J end by 4 bases, with 14 bases between. CDR3 in amino acids: CASSLGGAGTEAFF. The DNA of the CDR3 is TGTGCCAGCAGTCTCGGTGGGGCTGGCACTGAAGCTTTCTTT. Using reference TRBV2 and TRBJ1-1 for the parts outside the CDR3, the full variable domain is EPEVTQTPSHQVTQMGQEVILRCVPISNHLYFYWYRQILGQKVEFLVSFYNNEISEKSEIFDDQFSVERPDGSNFTLKIRSTKLEDSAMYFCASSLGGAGTEAFFGQGTRLTVV.

The chain couples TRBV7-6 to TRBJ2-2; 9 bases fit TRBD1. V lost 0 bases to trimming and J lost 4 bases; unmatched junction nucleotides: 3. The CDR3 is 16 amino acids. Germline CDR1 is SGHVS and CDR2 is FNYEAQ. CDR3 protein: CASSLASTGGTGELFF. CDR3 nucleotides: TGTGCCAGCAGCTTAGCTTCGACAGGGGGCACCGGGGAGCTGTTTTTT.

The genes are TRBV28 and TRBJ1-5; the D gene is possibly TRBD1 (6 bases). The V end lost 6 bases, the J end lost 7 bases, and 22 bases lay between the germline ends. Germline V lookup: CDR1 MDHEN, CDR2 SYDVKM. This CDR3 contains 16 residues. The CDR3 region is CASSSLGQGYLQPQHF. In nucleotides, the CDR3 is TGTGCCAGCAGCTCCTTGGGTCAGGGGTATTTACAGCCCCAGCATTTT.

This chain uses TRBV5-6 with TRBJ1-2; D is uncertain. Trimming took 4 bases from V and 8 from J, leaving 18 bases between them. CDR3 length equals 14 residues. Per germline, CDR1 SGHDT and CDR2 YYEEEE. The CDR3 DNA sequence: TGTGCCAGCAGCCATCTCACAGCCACATGGGGCTACACCTTC. Translation: CASSHLTATWGYTF.

The chain joins TRBV19 to TRBJ2-7; 9 nucleotides line up with TRBD1. With 10 bases clipped from V and 0 bases from J, the junction kept 4 bases outside the gene matches. Germline loops: CDR1 LNHDA, CDR2 SQIVND (reference sequence). CDR3 length: 13 residues. Here the CDR3 reads CATQDRGSYEQYF. Here the CDR3 DNA reads TGTGCCACCCAGGACAGGGGCTCCTACGAGCAGTACTTC.

The chain links TRBV28 to TRBJ2-7, with 10 nucleotides matching TRBD1. The length of the CDR3 is 16 residues. CDR1 MDHEN and CDR2 SYDVKM come from the germline V gene. The trim removed 5 bases at V and 2 bases at J, leaving 9 bases unmatched. DNA for the CDR3: TGTGCCAGCAGTCCCCCGACAGGGGGCAAAGCCTACGAGCAGTACTTC. It codes for CASSPPTGGKAYEQYF.

This CDR3 reads CASSPRGGTKDTEAFF. The CDR3 DNA sequence: TGTGCCAGCTCACCACGGGGGGGGACTAAGGACACTGAAGCTTTCTTT. The chain recombines TRBV18 with TRBJ1-1; a possible D gene is TRBD1 (5 bases). The germline V and J ends were trimmed by 1 base and 3 bases, with 15 bases remaining between them. Per germline, CDR1 KGHSH and CDR2 LQKENI. This CDR3 spans 16 amino acids.

The chain employs TRBV7-6 and TRBJ2-5; 8 bases match TRBD2. Germline V lookup: CDR1 SGHVS, CDR2 FNYEAQ. Losses at the gene ends were 2 bases for V and 5 bases for J; bases not matched to a gene: 10. The CDR3 length is 16 residues. The CDR3, as DNA: TGTGCCAGCAGCTTATCTTGGAGCGGGAGCGGGGAGACCCAGTACTTC. This gives the protein CASSLSWSGSGETQYF. Using reference TRBV7-6 and TRBJ2-5 for the parts outside the CDR3, the full variable domain is GAGVSQSPRYKVTKRGQDVALRCDPISGHVSLYWYRQALGQGPEFLTYFNYEAQQDKSGLPNDRFSAERPEGSISTLTIQRTEQRDSAMYRCASSLSWSGSGETQYFGPGTRLLVL.

V is TRBV28 and J is TRBJ2-5; the match to TRBD2 covers 11 bases. This CDR3 contains 15 residues. Germline V gene sequence: CDR1 MDHEN, CDR2 SYDVKM. With 6 bases clipped from V and 5 bases from J, the junction kept 8 bases outside the gene matches. CDR3 in amino acids: CASSPPSGGTETQYF. Here the CDR3 DNA reads TGTGCCAGCAGCCCTCCTAGCGGGGGGACGGAGACCCAGTACTTC.

The chain recombines TRBV7-2 with TRBJ2-3; 12 nucleotides line up with TRBD2. The CDR3 is 17 amino acids. With V trimmed by 5 bases and J by 4 bases, 10 bases remained unmatched. Germline CDR1 is SGHTA and CDR2 is FQGNSA. The CDR3 DNA reads TGTGCCAGCAGCGTGACTAGCGGGGGTTTGGTGGCAGATACGCAGTATTTT. Translation: CASSVTSGGLVADTQYF.

J is TRBJ2-3 and V is TRBV7-9; unclear D gene. Trimming left V 3 bases short and J 2 bases short, with 12 bases between. CDR3 length equals 15 residues. Per the germline V gene, CDR1 is SEHNR and CDR2 is FQNEAQ (reference sequence). For the CDR3, the DNA is TGTGCCAGCAGCTTTTCCAGCGCCAACACAGATACGCAGTATTTT. The encoded protein is CASSFSSANTDTQYF.

This clone was recorded once. CDR3 sequence (DNA): TGTGCCATCAGTGAGTCGGGTGGTCCCTACGAGCAGTACTTC. Protein: CAISESGGPYEQYF. This rearrangement joins TRBV10-3 to TRBJ2-7; D gene unclear. CDR3 length: 14 residues. Germline V gene data show CDR1 as ENHRY and CDR2 as SYGVKD. V was cut by 0 bases and J by 2 bases, with 8 bases left in between.

This clone was recorded once. The chain has TRBV6-1 and TRBJ2-5; a weak D match, TRBD2 (5 bases). Germline V gives CDR1 MNHNS, CDR2 SASEGT. V lost 3 bases and J lost 0, with 11 bases in between. The CDR3 is 15 amino acids. The CDR3 sequence is CASSDWTQYQETQYF. In DNA form, the CDR3 reads TGTGCCAGCAGTGATTGGACTCAGTACCAAGAGACCCAGTACTTC.